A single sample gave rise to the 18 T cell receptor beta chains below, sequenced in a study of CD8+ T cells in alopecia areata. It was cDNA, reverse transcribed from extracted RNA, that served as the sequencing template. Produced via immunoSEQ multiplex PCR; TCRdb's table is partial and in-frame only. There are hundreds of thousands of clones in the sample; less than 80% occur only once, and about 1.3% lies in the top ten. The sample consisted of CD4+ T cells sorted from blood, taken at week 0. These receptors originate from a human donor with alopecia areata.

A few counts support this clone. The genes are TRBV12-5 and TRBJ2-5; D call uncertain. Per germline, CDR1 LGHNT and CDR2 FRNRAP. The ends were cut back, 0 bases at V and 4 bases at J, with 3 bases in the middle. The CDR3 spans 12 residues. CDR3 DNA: TGTGCTAGTGGTTTGGTACGAGAGACCCAGTACTTC. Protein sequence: CASGLVRETQYF.

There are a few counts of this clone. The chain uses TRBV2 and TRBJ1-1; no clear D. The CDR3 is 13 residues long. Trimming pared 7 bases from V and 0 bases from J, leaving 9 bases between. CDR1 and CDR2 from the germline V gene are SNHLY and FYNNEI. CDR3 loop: CASKDGLNTEAFF. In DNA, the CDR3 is TGTGCCAGCAAGGACGGATTGAACACTGAAGCTTTCTTT.

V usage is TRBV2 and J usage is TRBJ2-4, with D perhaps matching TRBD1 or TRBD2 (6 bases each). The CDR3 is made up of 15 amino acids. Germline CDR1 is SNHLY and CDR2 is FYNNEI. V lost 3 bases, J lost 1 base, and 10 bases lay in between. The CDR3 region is CASSERGVAKNIQYF. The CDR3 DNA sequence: TGTGCCAGCAGTGAGAGGGGGGTGGCCAAAAACATTCAGTACTTC.

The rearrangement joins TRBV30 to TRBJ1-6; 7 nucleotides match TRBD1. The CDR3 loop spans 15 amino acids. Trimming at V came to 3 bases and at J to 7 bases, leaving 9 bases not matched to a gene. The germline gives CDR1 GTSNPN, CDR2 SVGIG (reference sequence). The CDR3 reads CAWSDLTGANSPLHF. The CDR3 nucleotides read TGTGCCTGGAGCGACCTAACAGGGGCAAATTCACCCCTCCACTTT.

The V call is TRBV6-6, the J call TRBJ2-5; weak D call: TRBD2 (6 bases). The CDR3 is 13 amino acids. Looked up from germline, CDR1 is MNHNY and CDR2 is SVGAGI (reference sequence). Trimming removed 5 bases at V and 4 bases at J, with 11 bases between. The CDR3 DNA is TGTGCCAGCAGTAAGCCTAGCGTAGAGACCCAGTACTTC. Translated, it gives CASSKPSVETQYF.

In nucleotides, the CDR3 is TGCGCCAGCAGCCAAGAGGCAGGGGGCATCCGGAAATCCTACAATGAGCAGTTCTTC. Amino acid sequence: CASSQEAGGIRKSYNEQFF. This chain links TRBV4-1 with TRBJ2-1, with 8 bases that match TRBD1. Losses at the gene ends were 0 bases for V and 1 base for J; bases not matched to a gene: 11. The CDR3 is made up of 19 amino acids. The germline gives CDR1 MGHRA, CDR2 YSYEKL.

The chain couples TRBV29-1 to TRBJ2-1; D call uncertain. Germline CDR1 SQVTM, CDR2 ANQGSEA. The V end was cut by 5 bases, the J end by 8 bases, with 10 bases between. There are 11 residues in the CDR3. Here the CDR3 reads CSVRVGHEQFF. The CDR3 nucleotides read TGCAGCGTTAGAGTCGGCCATGAGCAGTTCTTC.

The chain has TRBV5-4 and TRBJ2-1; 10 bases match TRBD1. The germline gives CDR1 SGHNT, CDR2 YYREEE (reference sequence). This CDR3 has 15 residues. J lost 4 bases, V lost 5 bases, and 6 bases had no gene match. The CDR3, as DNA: TGTGCCAGCAGTCGGACAGGGGGTTTGTACAATGAGCAGTTCTTC. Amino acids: CASSRTGGLYNEQFF.

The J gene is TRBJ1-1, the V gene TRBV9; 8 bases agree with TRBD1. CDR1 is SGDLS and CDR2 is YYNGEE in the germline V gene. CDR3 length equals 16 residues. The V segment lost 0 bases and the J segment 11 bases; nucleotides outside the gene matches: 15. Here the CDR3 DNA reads TGTGCCAGCAGCGTAGGAGGGGGACAGGTAGCCGTCGGCGCTTTCTTT. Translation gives CASSVGGGQVAVGAFF.

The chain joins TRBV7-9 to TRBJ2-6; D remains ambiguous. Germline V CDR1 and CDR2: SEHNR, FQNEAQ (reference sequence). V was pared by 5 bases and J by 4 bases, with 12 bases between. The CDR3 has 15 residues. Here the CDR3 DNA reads TGTGCCAGCAGCCCCCGTTCAGCCGGGGCCAACGTCCTGACTTTC. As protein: CASSPRSAGANVLTF.

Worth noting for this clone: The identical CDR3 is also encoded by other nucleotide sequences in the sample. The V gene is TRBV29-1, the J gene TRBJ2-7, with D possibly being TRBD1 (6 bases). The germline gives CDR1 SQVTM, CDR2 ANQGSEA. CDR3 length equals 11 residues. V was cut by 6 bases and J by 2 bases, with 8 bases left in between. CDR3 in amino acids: CSVQGTYEQYF. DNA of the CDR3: TGCAGCGTACAGGGTACCTACGAGCAGTACTTC.

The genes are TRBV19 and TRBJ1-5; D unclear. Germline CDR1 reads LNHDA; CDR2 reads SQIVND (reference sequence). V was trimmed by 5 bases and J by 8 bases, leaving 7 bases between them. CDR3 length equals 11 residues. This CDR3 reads CASSSAEPQHF. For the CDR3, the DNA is TGTGCCAGTAGTTCTGCTGAGCCCCAGCATTTT. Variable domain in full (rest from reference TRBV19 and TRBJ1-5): DGGITQSPKYLFRKEGQNVTLSCEQNLNHDAMYWYRQDPGQGLRLIYYSQIVNDFQKGDIAEGYSVSREKKESFPLTVTSAQKNPTAFYLCASSSAEPQHFGDGTRLSIL.

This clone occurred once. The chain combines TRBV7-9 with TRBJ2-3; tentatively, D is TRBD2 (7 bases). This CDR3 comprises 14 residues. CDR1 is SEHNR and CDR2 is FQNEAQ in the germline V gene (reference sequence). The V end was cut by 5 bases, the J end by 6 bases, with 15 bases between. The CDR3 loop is CASSPGGWGDTQYF. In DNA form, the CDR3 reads TGTGCCAGCAGCCCGGGGGGCTGGGGGGATACGCAGTATTTT.

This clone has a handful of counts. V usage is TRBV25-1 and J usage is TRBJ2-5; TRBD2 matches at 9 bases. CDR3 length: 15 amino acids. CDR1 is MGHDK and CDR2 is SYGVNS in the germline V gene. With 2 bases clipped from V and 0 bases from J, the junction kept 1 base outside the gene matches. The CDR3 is CASSELAGYQETQYF. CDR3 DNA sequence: TGTGCCAGCAGTGAACTAGCGGGGTACCAAGAGACCCAGTACTTC.

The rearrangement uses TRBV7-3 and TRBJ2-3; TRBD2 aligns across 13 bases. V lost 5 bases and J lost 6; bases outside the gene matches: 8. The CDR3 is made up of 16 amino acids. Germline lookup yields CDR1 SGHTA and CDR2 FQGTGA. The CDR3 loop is CASSPLAGGPPDTQYF. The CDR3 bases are TGTGCCAGCAGCCCACTAGCGGGGGGGCCTCCCGATACGCAGTATTTT.

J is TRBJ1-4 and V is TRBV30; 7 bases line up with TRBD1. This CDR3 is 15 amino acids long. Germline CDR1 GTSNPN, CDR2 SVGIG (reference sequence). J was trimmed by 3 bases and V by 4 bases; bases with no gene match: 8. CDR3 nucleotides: TGTGCCTGGAAGAAGCAGGGGGTGGCTAATGAAAAACTGTTTTTT. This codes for CAWKKQGVANEKLFF.

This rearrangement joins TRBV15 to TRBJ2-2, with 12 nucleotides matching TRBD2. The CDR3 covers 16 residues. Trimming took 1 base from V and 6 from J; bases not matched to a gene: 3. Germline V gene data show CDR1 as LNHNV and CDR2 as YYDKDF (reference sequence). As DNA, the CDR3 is TGTGCCACCAGCAGAGGACTAGCGGGGGTAGCCGGGGAGCTGTTTTTT. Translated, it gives CATSRGLAGVAGELFF.

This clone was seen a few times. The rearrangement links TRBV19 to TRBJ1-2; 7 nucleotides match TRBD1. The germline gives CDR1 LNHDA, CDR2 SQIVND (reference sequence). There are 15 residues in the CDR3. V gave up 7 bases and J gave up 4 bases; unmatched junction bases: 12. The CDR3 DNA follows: TGTGCCAGTACCCCGAGGACAGGCCCGTCCTATGGCTACACCTTC. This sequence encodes CASTPRTGPSYGYTF.